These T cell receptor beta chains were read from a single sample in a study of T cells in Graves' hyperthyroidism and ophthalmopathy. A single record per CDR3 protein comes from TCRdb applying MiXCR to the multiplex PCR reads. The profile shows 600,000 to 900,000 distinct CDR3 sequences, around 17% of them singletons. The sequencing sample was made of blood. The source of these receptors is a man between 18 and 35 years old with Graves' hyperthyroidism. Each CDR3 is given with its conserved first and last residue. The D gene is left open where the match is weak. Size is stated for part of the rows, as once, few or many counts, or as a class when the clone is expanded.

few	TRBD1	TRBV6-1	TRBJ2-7	CASSLDRASSEQYF	TGTGCCAGCAGCTTAGACAGGGCGTCGAGCGAGCAGTACTTC
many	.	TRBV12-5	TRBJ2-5	CASGLTQETQYF	TGTGCTAGTGGTTTGACCCAAGAGACCCAGTACTTC
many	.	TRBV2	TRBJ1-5	CASSELGGGRSNQPQHF	TGTGCCAGCAGTGAATTGGGGGGGGGTAGAAGCAATCAGCCCCAGCATTTT
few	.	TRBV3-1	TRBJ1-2	CASSQDNRGPNYGYTF	TGTGCCAGCAGCCAAGATAATAGGGGCCCTAACTATGGCTACACCTTC
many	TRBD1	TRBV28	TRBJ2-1	CASTLGDRGYNEQFF	TGTGCCAGCACTCTGGGGGACAGGGGTTACAATGAGCAGTTCTTC
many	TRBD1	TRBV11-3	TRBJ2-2	CASSLHSSWTGASGELFF	TGTGCCAGCAGCCTACACAGTAGCTGGACAGGGGCCTCCGGGGAGCTGTTTTTT
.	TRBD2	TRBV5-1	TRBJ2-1	CASSLASVAGGPLNEQFF	TGCGCCAGCAGCTTGGCCTCAGTAGCGGGAGGGCCTCTTAATGAGCAGTTCTTC
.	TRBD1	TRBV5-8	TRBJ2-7	CASSFRDRGSEQYF	TGTGCCAGCAGCTTCCGGGACAGGGGGTCCGAGCAGTACTTC
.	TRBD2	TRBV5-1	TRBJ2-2	CASTPRGGSFTGELFF	TGCGCCAGCACTCCCCGGGGCGGGAGTTTCACCGGGGAGCTGTTTTTT
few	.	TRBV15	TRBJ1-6	CATSRVRDGNSPLHF	TGTGCCACCAGCAGAGTCCGGGACGGTAATTCACCCCTCCACTTT
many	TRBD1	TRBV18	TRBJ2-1	CASSRGQAISYNEQFF	TGTGCCAGCTCCCGGGGACAGGCCATCTCCTACAATGAGCAGTTCTTC
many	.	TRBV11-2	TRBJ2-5	CASSLIAYSKETQYF	TGTGCCAGCAGCTTAATCGCCTACAGCAAAGAGACCCAGTACTTC
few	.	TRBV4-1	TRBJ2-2	CASSQGIGGYTGELFF	TGCGCCAGCAGCCAAGGCATAGGGGGATACACCGGGGAGCTGTTTTTT
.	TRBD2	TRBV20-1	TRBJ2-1	CSGGGAGVVHEQFF	TGCAGTGGGGGAGGAGCGGGAGTGGTTCATGAGCAGTTCTTC
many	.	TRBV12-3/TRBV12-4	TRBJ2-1	CASSYLSEQFF	TGTGCCAGCAGTTACCTTAGTGAGCAGTTCTTC
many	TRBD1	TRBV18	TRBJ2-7	CASSPMDRVTYEQYF	TGTGCCAGCTCACCAATGGACAGGGTTACCTACGAGCAGTACTTC
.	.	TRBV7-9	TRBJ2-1	CASSLAGVGEQFF	TGTGCCAGCAGCTTAGCAGGGGTCGGTGAGCAGTTCTTC
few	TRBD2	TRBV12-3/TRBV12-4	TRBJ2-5	CASSLAWGGKETQYF	TGTGCCAGCAGTTTAGCTTGGGGGGGGAAAGAGACCCAGTACTTC
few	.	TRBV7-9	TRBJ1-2	CASSLIQGVGPNYGYTF	TGTGCCAGCAGCTTAATACAGGGAGTGGGCCCTAACTATGGCTACACCTTC
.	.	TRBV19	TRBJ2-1	CASSLRFGGDEQFF	TGTGCCAGTAGTCTACGGTTCGGCGGCGATGAGCAGTTCTTC
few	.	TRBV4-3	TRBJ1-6	CASSQDPQTVGYSPLHF	TGCGCCAGCAGCCAAGACCCTCAAACGGTCGGATACTCACCCCTCCACTTT
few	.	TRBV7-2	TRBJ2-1	CASGPSRSSYNEQFF	TGTGCCAGCGGGCCCTCCCGGAGCTCCTACAATGAGCAGTTCTTC
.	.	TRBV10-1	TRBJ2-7	CASRDLYSSYEQYF	TGTGCCAGCAGGGACCTATATAGCTCCTACGAGCAGTACTTC
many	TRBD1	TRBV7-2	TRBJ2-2	CASSSDRGGPGELFF	TGTGCCAGCAGCTCGGACAGGGGGGGGCCCGGGGAGCTGTTTTTT
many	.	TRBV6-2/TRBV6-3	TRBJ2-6	CASSYNSGANVLTF	TGTGCCAGCAGTTACAACTCCGGGGCCAACGTCCTGACTTTC
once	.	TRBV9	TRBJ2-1	CASSLAAGVVNEQFF	TGTGCCAGCAGCCTCGCAGCGGGTGTCGTAAATGAGCAGTTCTTC
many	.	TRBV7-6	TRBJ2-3	CASSLGPYTDTQYF	TGTGCCAGCAGCTTAGGCCCTTACACAGATACGCAGTATTTT
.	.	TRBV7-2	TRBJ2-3	CASSSYMTTQYF	TGTGCCAGCAGCTCCTACATGACTACGCAGTATTTT
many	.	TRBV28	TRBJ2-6	CASRETGSSGANVLTF	TGTGCCAGCAGGGAAACAGGGAGCTCTGGGGCCAACGTCCTGACTTTC
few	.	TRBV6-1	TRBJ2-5	CASSETGFPETQYF	TGTGCCAGCAGTGAAACAGGGTTTCCGGAGACCCAGTACTTC
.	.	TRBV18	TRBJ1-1	CASSPLRVTNTEAFF	TGTGCCAGCTCACCACTGAGGGTAACGAACACTGAAGCTTTCTTT
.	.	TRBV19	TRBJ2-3	CASSSGGYTQYF	TGTGCCAGTAGCAGTGGGGGGTATACGCAGTATTTT
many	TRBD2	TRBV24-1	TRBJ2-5	CATSVNGRAGETQYF	TGTGCCACCAGTGTCAACGGGAGGGCCGGTGAGACCCAGTACTTC
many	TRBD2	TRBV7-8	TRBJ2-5	CASSSGAGGGETQYF	TGTGCCAGCAGCTCGGGGGCGGGAGGCGGGGAGACCCAGTACTTC
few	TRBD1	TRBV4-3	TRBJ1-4	CASSQTGQGGEKLFF	TGCGCCAGCAGCCAAACGGGACAGGGGGGGGAAAAACTGTTTTTT
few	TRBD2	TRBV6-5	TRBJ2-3	CASSYSAIAGDTQYF	TGTGCCAGCAGTTACTCGGCCATAGCGGGAGATACGCAGTATTTT
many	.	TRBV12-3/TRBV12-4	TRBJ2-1	CASSLSLADEQFF	TGTGCCAGCAGTTTAAGTTTAGCAGATGAGCAGTTCTTC
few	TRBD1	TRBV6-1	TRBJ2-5	CASISRTGDSLETQYF	TGTGCCAGCATATCTCGGACAGGGGATTCCCTGGAGACCCAGTACTTC
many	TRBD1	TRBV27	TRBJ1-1	CASSIFNRQGSMNTEAFF	TGTGCCAGCAGTATATTCAACCGACAGGGAAGCATGAACACTGAAGCTTTCTTT
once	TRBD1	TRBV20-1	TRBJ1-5	CSARDRAVNQPQHF	TGCAGTGCGCGGGACAGGGCAGTCAATCAGCCCCAGCATTTT
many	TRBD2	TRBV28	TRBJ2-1	CASSLFGLAGEGDNEQFF	TGTGCCAGCAGTTTATTTGGACTAGCGGGAGAGGGGGACAATGAGCAGTTCTTC
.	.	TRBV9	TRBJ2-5	CASSDGSGRTQYF	TGTGCCAGCAGCGATGGATCAGGACGGACCCAGTACTTC
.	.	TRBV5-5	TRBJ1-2	CASSPGTYPYGYTF	TGTGCCAGCAGCCCTGGGACGTACCCTTATGGCTACACCTTC
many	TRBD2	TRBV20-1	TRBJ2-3	CSAREGTDTQYF	TGCAGCGCGCGGGAGGGCACAGATACGCAGTATTTT
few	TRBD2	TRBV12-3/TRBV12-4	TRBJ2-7	CASSAAGDHYEQYF	TGTGCCAGCAGTGCTGCGGGGGACCACTACGAGCAGTACTTC
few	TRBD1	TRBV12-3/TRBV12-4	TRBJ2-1	CASSRIPGQGADEQFF	TGTGCCAGCAGCCGCATACCGGGACAGGGGGCGGATGAGCAGTTCTTC